These 17 T cell receptor beta chains originate from one sample sequenced in a study of beta chain features in type 1 diabetes. Reverse transcribing all isolated RNA meant expressed TCRB transcripts were sequenced. Sequencing was performed with immunoSEQ multiplex PCR; in TCRdb, only in-frame clones are kept and a portion is missing. The sample carries fewer than 900,000 clones, 17% recorded once. The specimen was naive CD4+ T cells from blood. These receptors were obtained from a woman aged 18-29 years in good health.

The V call is TRBV18, the J call TRBJ2-7; D is unclear. V lost 5 bases, J lost 0 bases, and 14 bases lay in between. The V gene's germline CDR1 is KGHSH and CDR2 LQKENI. CDR3 size: 15 residues. The CDR3 region has the DNA TGTGCCAGCTCATCGCATTCAGTTTACTCCTACGAGCAGTACTTC. This encodes CASSSHSVYSYEQYF.

This clone showed up just a few times. V and J are TRBV15 and TRBJ1-5; D is unresolved. Germline CDR1 LNHNV, CDR2 YYDKDF (reference sequence). The CDR3 has 14 amino acids. V dropped 1 base and J dropped 6 bases, with 10 bases sitting between them. In DNA, the CDR3 is TGTGCCACCAGCAGAGCAATGGATCTTCAGCCCCAGCATTTT. Translation: CATSRAMDLQPQHF.

This clone was counted only a few times. The V gene is TRBV6-4, the J gene TRBJ2-2, with D uncertain. Germline CDR1 is MRHNA and CDR2 is SNTAGT. V gave up 1 base and J gave up 7 bases, with 10 bases separating them. CDR3 length: 14 amino acids. The CDR3 region has the DNA TGTGCCAGCAGTGACTTGGTTGGAAACGGGGAGCTGTTTTTT. Translation: CASSDLVGNGELFF.

This clone was recorded a few times. The gene calls are TRBV10-3 and TRBJ2-1; the D call may be TRBD1 or TRBD2 (5 bases each). The ends were cut back, 6 bases at V and 5 bases at J, with 14 bases in the middle. The CDR3 length is 14 residues. CDR1 is ENHRY, CDR2 SYGVKD, per germline. CDR3 amino acids: CAIRARDQNNEQFF. The CDR3 coding sequence is TGTGCCATCAGAGCCCGGGACCAGAACAATGAGCAGTTCTTC.

This clone was picked up a small number of times. The V gene is TRBV27, the J gene TRBJ2-1; a weak D match, TRBD1 (6 bases). The CDR3 consists of 16 residues. The V gene's germline CDR1 is MNHEY and CDR2 SMNVEV (reference sequence). Between the trimmed V and J ends, which lost 5 bases and 5 bases, there was a span of 19 bases. CDR3 coding DNA: TGTGCCAGCAGTAGCGTAAGGGCAGGGGTAGACAATGAGCAGTTCTTC. It encodes CASSSVRAGVDNEQFF.

The chain recombines TRBV7-2 with TRBJ2-3, with 12 bases fitting TRBD2. Unmatched junction bases numbered 7, after V lost 5 bases and J lost 4 bases. Germline lookup yields CDR1 SGHTA and CDR2 FQGNSA. The CDR3 totals 16 residues. The CDR3 reads CASSTRLAGASDTQYF. DNA for the CDR3: TGTGCCAGCAGCACGCGACTAGCGGGAGCATCAGATACGCAGTATTTT.

The chain has TRBV6-5 and TRBJ1-1, with no clear D. V lost 6 bases and J lost 4, with 15 bases in between. The germline gives CDR1 MNHEY, CDR2 SVGAGI. The CDR3 loop spans 14 amino acids. CDR3 nucleotides: TGTGCCAGCAGCTGGCTTGGTGGGAGCACTGAAGCTTTCTTT. Its translation is CASSWLGGSTEAFF.

This clone was found a few times. The chain is built from TRBV28 and TRBJ2-1, with a weak D call TRBD2 (6 bases). Trimming left V 6 bases short and J 6 bases short, with 21 bases between. Germline V gene data show CDR1 as MDHEN and CDR2 as SYDVKM. CDR3 length: 16 amino acids. DNA for the CDR3: TGTGCCAGCAGCCATTCAGGACTATCGGGGACCAATGAGCAGTTCTTC. Protein: CASSHSGLSGTNEQFF.

This clone has just a few counts. The chain uses TRBV7-6 and TRBJ2-1; no reliable D call. Germline V gene data show CDR1 as SGHVS and CDR2 as FNYEAQ. V lost 1 base to trimming and J lost 3 bases, with 4 bases between them. The CDR3 consists of 13 residues. The CDR3: CASSLGNYNEQFF. The CDR3 coding sequence is TGTGCCAGCAGCTTAGGCAACTACAATGAGCAGTTCTTC.

V and J are TRBV5-6 and TRBJ2-1; 7 bases match TRBD1. Trimming removed 2 bases from V and 0 bases from J; junction bases left unmatched: 8. CDR1 is SGHDT, CDR2 YYEEEE, per germline. This CDR3 is built from 17 residues. The CDR3 DNA follows: TGTGCCAGCAGCTTATACGCACGGGACAGCTCCTACAATGAGCAGTTCTTC. It is translated as CASSLYARDSSYNEQFF.

This chain connects TRBV7-2 to TRBJ1-1, with D hard to call. Trimming pared 5 bases from V and 10 bases from J, leaving 14 bases between. CDR1 and CDR2 (germline): SGHTA, FQGNSA. The CDR3 length is 12 residues. In nucleotides, the CDR3 is TGTGCCAGCAGCCCCCTACACCGGGGAGCTTTCTTT. Translating gives CASSPLHRGAFF.

This clone has only a few counts. This chain uses TRBV6-5 with TRBJ2-7; possibly TRBD1 for D (5 bases). Looked up from germline, CDR1 is MNHEY and CDR2 is SVGAGI. The CDR3 is made up of 14 amino acids. The germline V and J ends were trimmed by 2 bases and 0 bases, with 8 bases remaining between them. CDR3: CASSYQGASYEQYF. CDR3 nucleotide sequence: TGTGCCAGCAGTTACCAAGGGGCCTCCTACGAGCAGTACTTC.

There are a few counts of this clone. V is TRBV6-6 and J is TRBJ2-1; D is uncertain. This CDR3 is 16 amino acids long. Germline CDR1 reads MNHNY; CDR2 reads SVGAGI (reference sequence). The V and J ends lost 4 bases and 5 bases respectively, with 18 bases between them. The CDR3 region is CASSSPVRSRDNEQFF. As DNA, the CDR3 is TGTGCCAGCAGTTCTCCAGTTCGTTCTCGGGACAATGAGCAGTTCTTC.

This clone was seen a handful of times. The J gene is TRBJ1-2, the V gene TRBV6-5, with 7 bases fitting TRBD1. Germline V gives CDR1 MNHEY, CDR2 SVGAGI. Germline trimming cut 2 bases from V and 2 bases from J; bases unmatched to any gene: 5. This CDR3 is built from 15 residues. The CDR3 region is CASSYRDSLNYGYTF. CDR3 sequence (DNA): TGTGCCAGCAGTTACAGGGACAGCCTCAACTATGGCTACACCTTC.

This clone turned up a few times. The chain recombines TRBV27 with TRBJ2-3; D assignment may be TRBD1 or TRBD2 (5 bases each). The germline V gene encodes CDR1 MNHEY and CDR2 SMNVEV (reference sequence). The CDR3 is 14 residues long. V gave up 7 bases and J gave up 1 base, with 12 bases separating them. CDR3 DNA sequence: TGTGCCAGCAAACCGACAGCGGGCACAGATACGCAGTATTTT. It translates to CASKPTAGTDTQYF.

This clone has a handful of counts. As DNA, the CDR3 is TGCGCCAGCAGTCACACCGGGCTACGAGGAAGGAACACCGGGGAGCTGTTTTTT. Translated: CASSHTGLRGRNTGELFF. V gene TRBV23-1 combines with J gene TRBJ2-2; no firm D call. TRBV23-1 is identified as an open reading frame with a role that is uncertain. The CDR3 length is 18 residues. V lost 3 bases to trimming and J lost 1 base, with 18 bases between them.

Concerning this clone itself: Germline is not matched at one junction end, which may reflect a read error. The chain couples TRBV10-3 to TRBJ2-2; D perhaps matches TRBD1 (5 bases). Per the germline V gene, CDR1 is ENHRY and CDR2 is SYGVKD. CDR3 length equals 13 residues. The CDR3 DNA sequence: TGCGTCGGACAAGAACCGAACACCGGGGAGCTGTTTTTT. Protein sequence: CVGQEPNTGELFF.